This section outlines one TCR beta chain sequence together with its context. The data were taken from a study of blood T cell repertoires in COVID-19. For the study at large: The United States, Italy and Spain supplied acute and convalescent COVID-19 samples.

Germline V gene sequence: CDR1 LGHDT, CDR2 YNNKEL (reference sequence). Trimming cost V 1 base and J 2 bases; bases outside gene matches: 0. CDR3 length: 16 residues. Only in-frame clones appear in the TCRdb table, and some are missing; sequencing was by immunoSEQ multiplex PCR. This sample yields about 120,000 clones, of which 60% to 80% are seen a single time; roughly 5.5% belongs to the top ten. The rearrangement links TRBV3-1 (or the pseudogene TRBV3-2) to TRBJ2-1; TRBD2 matches 12 bases. Sequenced sample: peripheral blood. This clonotype was obtained from a man in his 60s with acute or convalescent COVID-19. CDR3 loop: CASSQASGRAYNEQFF. CDR3 coding DNA: TGTGCCAGCAGCCAAGCTAGCGGGAGGGCCTACAATGAGCAGTTCTTC.